The entry that follows covers one TCR beta chain sequence. The CDR3 is 13 amino acids. The V end lost 1 base, the J end lost 5 bases, and 5 bases lay between the germline ends. Germline assignment: CDR1 MDHEN and CDR2 SYDVKM. This record comes from a study of blood T cell repertoires in COVID-19. Turning to the study itself: The origin of the acute and convalescent COVID-19 samples was the United States, Italy and Spain. T cells, B-cell-depleted T cells, or PBMCs supplied cDNA or gDNA.

Participants spanned ages about 18 to 95 years and resided in roughly 26 US areas. All recovered Cohort 3 donors got two negative PCRs, got clearance, or saw symptom resolution. Assay used: immunoSEQ multiplex PCR; TCRdb lists only in-frame clones, some missing. The sample holds under 300,000 clones, 65% to 85% seen once. The sample was PBMCs or T cells enriched from blood (not recorded which). The receptor comes from a man aged 45-65 years who had recovered from COVID-19. The rearrangement joins TRBV28 to TRBJ2-2; D is ambiguous. This chain's CDR3 is CASSLSRTGELFF. CDR3 nucleotides: TGTGCCAGCAGTTTATCGCGGACCGGGGAGCTGTTTTTT.